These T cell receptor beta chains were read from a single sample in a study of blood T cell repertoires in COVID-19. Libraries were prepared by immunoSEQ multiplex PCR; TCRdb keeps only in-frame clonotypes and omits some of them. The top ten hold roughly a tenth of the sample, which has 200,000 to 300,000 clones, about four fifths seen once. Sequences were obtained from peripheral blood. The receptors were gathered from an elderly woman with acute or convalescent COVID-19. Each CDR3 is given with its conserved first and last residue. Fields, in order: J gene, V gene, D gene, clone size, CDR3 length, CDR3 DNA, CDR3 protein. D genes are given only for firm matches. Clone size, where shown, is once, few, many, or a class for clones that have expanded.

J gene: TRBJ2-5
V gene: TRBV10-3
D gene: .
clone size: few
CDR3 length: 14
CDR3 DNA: TGTGCCATCAGTGATTCACACCTTCAAGAGACCCAGTACTTC
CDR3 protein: CAISDSHLQETQYF

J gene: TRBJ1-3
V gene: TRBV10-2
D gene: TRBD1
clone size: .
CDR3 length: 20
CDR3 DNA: TGCGCCAGCAGTGAGAGGCCCCGTGGACAGGCGTTGAGCTCTGGAAACACCATATATTTT
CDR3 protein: CASSERPRGQALSSGNTIYF

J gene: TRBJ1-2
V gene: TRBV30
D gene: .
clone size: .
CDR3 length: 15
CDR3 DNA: TGTGCCTGGAGTCTAAGTCGGGAAGGCCCGAGGGGCTACACCTTC
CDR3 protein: CAWSLSREGPRGYTF

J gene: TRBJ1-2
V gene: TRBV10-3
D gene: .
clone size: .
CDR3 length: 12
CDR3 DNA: TGTGCCATCAGTGGCTCAGGTAATGGCTACACCTTC
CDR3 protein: CAISGSGNGYTF

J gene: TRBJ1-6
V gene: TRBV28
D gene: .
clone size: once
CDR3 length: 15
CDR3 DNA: TGTGCCAGCAGTCCGGGGAGCTCCTATAATTCACCCCTCCACTTT
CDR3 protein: CASSPGSSYNSPLHF

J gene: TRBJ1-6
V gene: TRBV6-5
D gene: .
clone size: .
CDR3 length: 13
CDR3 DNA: TGTGCCAGCAGGGGACACGGTAATTCACCCCTCCACTTT
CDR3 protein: CASRGHGNSPLHF

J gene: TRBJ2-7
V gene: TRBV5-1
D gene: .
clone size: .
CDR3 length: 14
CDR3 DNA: TGCGCCAGCAGCTTGGAAGCAACTACTTACGAGCAGTACTTC
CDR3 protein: CASSLEATTYEQYF

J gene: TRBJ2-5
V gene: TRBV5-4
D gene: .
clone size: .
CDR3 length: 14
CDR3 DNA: TGTGCCAGCAGCCTAACTAGAATCGGAGAGACCCAGTACTTC
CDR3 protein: CASSLTRIGETQYF

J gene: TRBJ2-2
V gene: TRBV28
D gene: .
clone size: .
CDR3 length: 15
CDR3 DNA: TGTGCCAGCAGGCTCGAACACAAGAACACCGGGGAGCTGTTTTTT
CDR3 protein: CASRLEHKNTGELFF

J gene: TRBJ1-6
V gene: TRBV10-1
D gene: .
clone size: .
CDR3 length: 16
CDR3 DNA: TGCGCCAGCGTTGTGACCCTACGGGGGAATAATTCACCCCTCCACTTT
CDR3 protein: CASVVTLRGNNSPLHF

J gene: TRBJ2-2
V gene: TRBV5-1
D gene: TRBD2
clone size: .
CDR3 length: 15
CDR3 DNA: TGCGCCAGCAGCCAGGGACTAGCGAACACCGGGGAGCTGTTTTTT
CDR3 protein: CASSQGLANTGELFF

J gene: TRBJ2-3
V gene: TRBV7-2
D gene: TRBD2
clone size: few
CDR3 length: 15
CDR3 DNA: TGTGCCAGCAGCGGAGGGACTACCAATCAGGGTACGCAGTATTTT
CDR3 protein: CASSGGTTNQGTQYF

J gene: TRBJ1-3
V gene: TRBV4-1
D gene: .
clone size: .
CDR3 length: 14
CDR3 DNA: TGCGCCAGCAGCCAAATCGGCTCTGGAAACACCATATATTTT
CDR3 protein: CASSQIGSGNTIYF

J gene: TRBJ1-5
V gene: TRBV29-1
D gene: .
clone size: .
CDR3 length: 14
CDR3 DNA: TGCAGCGTTAAGTGGGGGGATAGCAATCAGCCCCAGCATTTT
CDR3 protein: CSVKWGDSNQPQHF

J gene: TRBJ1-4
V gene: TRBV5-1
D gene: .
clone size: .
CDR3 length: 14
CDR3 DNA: TGCGCCAGCAGCTTGGGGGGAGGCAATGAAAAACTGTTTTTT
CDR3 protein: CASSLGGGNEKLFF

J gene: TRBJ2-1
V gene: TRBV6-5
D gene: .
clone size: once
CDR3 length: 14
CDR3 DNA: TGTGCCAGCAGTCCTCGACAGGACTACAATGAGCAGTTCTTC
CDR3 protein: CASSPRQDYNEQFF

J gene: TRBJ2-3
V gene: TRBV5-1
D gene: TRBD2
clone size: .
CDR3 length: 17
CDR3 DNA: TGCGCCAGCAGCTTCGTACTAGCGGGAGGAAGAACAGATACGCAGTATTTT
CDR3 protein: CASSFVLAGGRTDTQYF

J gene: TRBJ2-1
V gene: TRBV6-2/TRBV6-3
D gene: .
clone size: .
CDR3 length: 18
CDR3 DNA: TGTGCCAGCAGTTACTCTGGGCGGGGCCCCAGCCCCTACAATGAGCAGTTCTTC
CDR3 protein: CASSYSGRGPSPYNEQFF

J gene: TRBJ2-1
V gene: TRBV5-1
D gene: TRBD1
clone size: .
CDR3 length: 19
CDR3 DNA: TGCGCCAGCAGCTTGGTGACAGGGGCCGGTCAGGTCGCCTACAATGAGCAGTTCTTC
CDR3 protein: CASSLVTGAGQVAYNEQFF

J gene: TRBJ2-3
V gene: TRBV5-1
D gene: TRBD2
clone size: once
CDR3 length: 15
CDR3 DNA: TGCGCCAGCAGTCTAGCGGGGCGTCGTGGAGATACGCAGTATTTT
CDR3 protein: CASSLAGRRGDTQYF

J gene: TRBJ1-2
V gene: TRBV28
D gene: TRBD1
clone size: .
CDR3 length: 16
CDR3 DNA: TGTGCCAGCAGTCCTCCGGGACAGGGGGCTAACTATGGCTACACCTTC
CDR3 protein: CASSPPGQGANYGYTF

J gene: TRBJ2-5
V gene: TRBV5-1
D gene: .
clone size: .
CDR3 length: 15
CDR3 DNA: TGCGCCAGAGGGGGATCTAGCAGGGGTAGGGAGACCCAGTACTTC
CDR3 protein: CARGGSSRGRETQYF

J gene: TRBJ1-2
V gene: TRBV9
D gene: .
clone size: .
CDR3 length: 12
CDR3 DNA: TGTGCCAGCAGCCCAGACGGGGTTGGCTACACCTTC
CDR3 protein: CASSPDGVGYTF

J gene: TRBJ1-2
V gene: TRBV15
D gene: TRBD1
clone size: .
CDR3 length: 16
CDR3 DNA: TGTGCCACCAGCAGCTCCACGAAGGACAGGGGCATTGGCTACACCTTC
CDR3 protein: CATSSSTKDRGIGYTF

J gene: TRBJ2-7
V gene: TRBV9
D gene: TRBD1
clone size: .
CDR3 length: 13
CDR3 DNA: TGTGCCAGCAGCGCTGGGACAGCCAACGAGCAGTACTTC
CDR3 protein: CASSAGTANEQYF

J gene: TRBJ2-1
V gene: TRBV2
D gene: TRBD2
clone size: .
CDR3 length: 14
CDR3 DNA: TGTGCCAGCAGGGCACGTGGGGGGGAGTATGAGCAGTTCTTC
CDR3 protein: CASRARGGEYEQFF

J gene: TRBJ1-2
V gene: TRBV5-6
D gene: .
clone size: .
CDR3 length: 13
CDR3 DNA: TGTGCCAGCAGCTTAACACGGAGTAGGGGCTACACCTTC
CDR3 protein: CASSLTRSRGYTF

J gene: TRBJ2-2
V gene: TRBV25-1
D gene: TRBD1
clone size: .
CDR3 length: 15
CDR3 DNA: TGTGCCAGCAGTGAATACGGGACAGTCACCGGGGAGCTGTTTTTT
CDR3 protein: CASSEYGTVTGELFF

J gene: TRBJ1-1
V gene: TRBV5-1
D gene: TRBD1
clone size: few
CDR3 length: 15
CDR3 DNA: TGCGCCAGCAGCTCCGACTCAGGGGGCGGTTTGGTAGCTTTCTTT
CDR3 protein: CASSSDSGGGLVAFF

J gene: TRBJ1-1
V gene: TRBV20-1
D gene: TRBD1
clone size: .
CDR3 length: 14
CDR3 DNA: TGCAGTGCTAGTTACGAGGGGGCGAGGGCTGAAGCTTTCTTT
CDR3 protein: CSASYEGARAEAFF

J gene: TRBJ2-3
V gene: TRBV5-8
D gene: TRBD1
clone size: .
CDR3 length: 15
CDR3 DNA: TGTGCCAGCAGCGCGGGACAGGGGGCCGGAGATACGCAGTATTTT
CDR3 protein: CASSAGQGAGDTQYF

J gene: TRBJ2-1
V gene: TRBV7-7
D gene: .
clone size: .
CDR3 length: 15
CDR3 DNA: TGTGCTAGCAGCCCTAGGGACTCCCCCTACAATGAGCAGTTCTTC
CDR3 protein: CASSPRDSPYNEQFF